This entry concerns a single T cell receptor (beta chain). In its sample, this clonotype was seen many times. What this receptor recognizes is not known. There are no base qualities to consult, and no much larger clone falls within one base. The iRepertoire nested amplicon-rescue multiplex PCR (arm-PCR) platform was used to amplify TCR alpha and beta CDR3 regions from RNA. The input for one-step reverse transcription and amplification was roughly 95-400 ng of tissue mRNA or PBMC total RNA. Following bead purification, Illumina adapters were added by a secondary multiplex PCR, and the libraries were gel-purified between 200 and 400 bp. The libraries contained internal 6-nucleotide barcodes that were used for demultiplexing. Sequencing of the libraries was done on an Illumina MiSeq using 2x220 or 2x250 nucleotide paired-end reads. Per the source publication's procedure: Paired reads were merged using FLASH 1.2.11 and aligned with BWA-MEM to the GRCh37 human genome, and TRA and TRB reads were then extracted. For V and J assignment, an IMGT-derived reference of cassette sequences and CDR3 motifs that included pseudogenes was used. Reads were translated in three frames, and productive CDR3s were defined by a C…FGXG motif without stop codons. Clonotypes were defined as unique combinations of V-J cassette pair and CDR3 amino acid sequence. Hamming distance filtering was applied to reads, with thresholds set by the sequence error rate of each sample in mapped regions. The public reads were reprocessed in TCRdb via fastp at Q25 and MiXCR, keeping in-frame beta chains. Identical CDR3 protein sequences are pooled into one entry, listed with their most common genes and DNA. For this entry, the V and J calls and clone size follow TCRdb and not the study's own pipeline. The sample table contains fewer than 200,000 distinct CDR3 sequences; only one count was recorded for approximately 40% of them. In total, the top ten clones hold under 6.5% of the sample.

These data belong to a study of glioma-infiltrating T cells (dated by TCRdb to 2016 to 2018). About the study as a whole: TCR alpha- and beta-chain repertoires were sequenced from glioma tissue, non-neoplastic brain tissue and matched peripheral blood mononuclear cells. Each tissue-infiltrating repertoire was compared with the same patient's peripheral blood repertoire to measure divergence between tissue and blood T-cell populations. Three low-grade glioma patients, 7 or 8 primary glioblastoma patients and three non-glioma patients contributing non-neoplastic brain tissue were included in the paired cohort. General findings and caveats noted by the study authors: Very few CDR3 sequences were found to be shared between tissue and blood, and this scarcity was attributed to high CDR3 diversity and limited sampling. VJ-independent divergence between tissue and blood was below expectation in non-neoplastic patients but above expectation in all gliomas, especially low-grade gliomas. Small numbers underpinned the group comparisons: several glioblastoma patients, three low-grade glioma patients and three non-neoplastic patients.

Based on the germline V gene, the CDR1 and CDR2 sequences are SGHRS and YFSETQ. The CDR3, cysteine through phenylalanine, is 15 amino acids long. Only the CDR3 DNA is retained, 45 bases long and in frame from the first base. Trimming takes 2 bases from V and 0 bases from J, and the germline ends sit 11 bases apart. This receptor chain uses TRBV5-1 and TRBJ2-5; no D segment can be confidently identified. The source material was glioma tissue, nonneoplastic brain tissue, or PBMCs (not recorded which). This TCR was recovered from a human donor with low-grade glioma or glioblastoma, undergoing nonglioma brain surgery, or in good health (not recorded which). CDR3 reads: CASSFSIGNQETQYF. Read as DNA, the sequence is TGCGCCAGCAGCTTTTCGATAGGGAACCAAGAGACCCAGTACTTC.